This TCR beta chain is from a study of CD8 T cells in ankylosing spondylitis. Findings and limits, study-wide: A TCR beta motif of 8 or 9 highly homologous variants appeared characteristic of ankylosing spondylitis blood.

Germline V gene data show CDR1 as LGHDT and CDR2 as YNNKEL (reference sequence). The CDR3 runs to 17 residues. V dropped 5 bases and J dropped 7; count of bases not matched to a gene: 8. TCRdb reanalysed the 5' RACE reads using MiXCR and keeps one entry per CDR3 protein. The sample yields around 140,000 distinct CDR3 sequences, more than 9.5% seen once. This clonotype was observed many times. The target antigen is unknown. The sequenced sample was blood, either unsorted or a sorted T cell fraction (not recorded which). This TCR derives from a female donor with ankylosing spondylitis or in good health (not recorded which). This sequence joins TRBV3-1 and TRBJ2-1; 16 bases align to TRBD2. The CDR3 loop reads CASSDGTSGRALNEQFF. In nucleotides, the CDR3 is TGTGCCAGCAGCGACGGGACTAGCGGGAGGGCCCTGAATGAGCAGTTCTTC.